One and the same sample provided the 16 T cell receptor beta chains below, sequenced in a study of quantifying T cell responses using KT2 cells (dated 2017 in TCRdb). Regarding the complete study: RNA was DNase-treated and reverse transcribed with TCR alpha and beta constant-region primers, mostly using SuperScript III.

Receptor amplification or capture employed UMI-ligation and nested PCR. Sequencing took place on an Illumina MiSeq. T4 RNA ligase 1 was used to ligate a single-stranded oligonucleotide containing the Illumina SP2 sequence and a UMI to the 3' end of the cDNA. PCR1 used approximately 4 cycles (98 degrees C 15 s, 69 degrees C 30 s, 72 degrees C 40 s), and the beta primer was an equimolar mix of RC1.1 and RC1.2 that covered TRBC1 and TRBC2. The public reads were reanalyzed by TCRdb: fastp trimming at Q25, MiXCR alignment, in-frame beta chains only. Each entry is one CDR3 protein sequence, shown with its most common DNA and genes. The sample data list about 30,000 distinct CDR3 sequences, and more than 7% of these were observed just once. The ten largest account for more than 15% of the sample. Sequencing was carried out using PBMCs spiked with cells of the T cell clone KT2. The receptors derive from a human donor.

Many counts were recorded for this clonotype. The gene calls are TRBV4-3 and TRBJ1-2, with D unclear. CDR3 length equals 14 residues. Germline values: CDR1 LGHNA, CDR2 YSLEER. Trimming cost V 0 bases and J 4 bases, with 9 bases left between them. As DNA, the CDR3 is TGCGCCAGCAGCCAAGATGGGCTGTTCTATGGCTACACCTTC. It is translated as CASSQDGLFYGYTF.

At least ten counts were recorded for this clonotype. The rearrangement links TRBV5-1 to TRBJ1-1; no reliable D call. Germline CDR1 reads SGHRS; CDR2 reads YFSETQ. V dropped 6 bases and J dropped 6 bases, with 12 bases sitting between them. This CDR3 contains 12 residues. CDR3 sequence: CASTGSGSEAFF. As DNA, the CDR3 is TGCGCCAGCACAGGTTCGGGGTCTGAAGCTTTCTTT.

This clonotype was seen repeatedly, ten times or more. The rearrangement links TRBV6-6 to TRBJ2-7, with no clear D. The CDR3 length is 15 residues. CDR1 is MNHNY, CDR2 SVGAGI, per germline (reference sequence). Trimming took off 0 bases at V and 0 bases at J, with 9 bases between the two ends. Here the CDR3 reads CASSYSVPSSYEQYF. The DNA for the CDR3 is TGTGCCAGCAGTTACTCGGTCCCTAGCTCCTACGAGCAGTACTTC.

This chain joins TRBV6-6 and TRBJ2-7; 9 positions match TRBD1. Germline lookup yields CDR1 MNHNY and CDR2 SVGAGI (reference sequence). The junction had 4 bases not matched to a gene; V was cut back by 2 bases and J by 5 bases. The CDR3 consists of 14 residues. The CDR3 reads CASSYGTGPNEQYF. CDR3 bases: TGTGCCAGCAGTTACGGGACAGGGCCCAACGAGCAGTACTTC.

This clonotype occurred many times. The chain combines TRBV5-1 with TRBJ2-3, with 12 bases matching TRBD2. The CDR3 is 19 amino acids. J gave up 2 bases and V 0 bases, and 10 bases lay outside the gene matches. Per the germline V gene, CDR1 is SGHRS and CDR2 is YFSETQ. This CDR3 reads CASSLVPSGGAVSTDTQYF. CDR3 in DNA: TGCGCCAGCAGCTTGGTCCCTAGCGGGGGGGCGGTCTCCACAGATACGCAGTATTTT.

This clonotype was observed a handful of times. CDR3 nucleotides: TGTGCCAGCTGTCACAGAGTCACAGGAACAGATACGCAGTATTTT. This sequence encodes CASCHRVTGTDTQYF. V gene TRBV7-2 combines with J gene TRBJ2-3; D might be TRBD1 (5 bases). Per the germline V gene, CDR1 is SGHTA and CDR2 is FQGNSA. The germline V and J ends were trimmed by 8 bases and 3 bases, with 18 bases remaining between them. This CDR3 is 15 amino acids long.

This clonotype was recorded many times. The chain links TRBV12-3 or TRBV12-4 to TRBJ1-5, with a possible D match to TRBD1 (5 bases). This CDR3 contains 16 residues. Between the trimmed V and J ends, which lost 4 bases and 5 bases, there was a span of 18 bases. The CDR3 DNA reads TGTGCCAGCAGTTCCTGGACCTCCGGAGGGGATCAGCCCCAGCATTTT. Translating it yields CASSSWTSGGDQPQHF.

This clonotype was recorded many times. The genes are TRBV12-3 or TRBV12-4 and TRBJ1-5; D uncertain. V lost 5 bases and J lost 2, with 1 base in between. The CDR3 has 11 residues. CDR3 DNA sequence: TGTGCCAGCAGTGGCAATCAGCCCCAGCATTTT. It specifies CASSGNQPQHF.

Many counts were recorded for this clonotype. DNA for the CDR3: TGTGCCAGCACCTGGGAGACAGAGCAAAACACTGAAGCTTTCTTT. Translating gives CASTWETEQNTEAFF. The chain employs TRBV2 and TRBJ1-1, with a weak D call TRBD1 (5 bases). Between the trimmed V and J ends, which lost 7 bases and 2 bases, there was a span of 17 bases. Per the germline V gene, CDR1 is SNHLY and CDR2 is FYNNEI. The CDR3 is made up of 15 amino acids.

This clonotype came up many times. The chain couples TRBV30 to TRBJ2-3, with 13 bases lining up with TRBD2. V was clipped by 0 bases and J by 4 bases; unmatched bases: 1. CDR3 length equals 15 residues. Germline CDR1 is GTSNPN and CDR2 is SVGIG (reference sequence). CDR3 in amino acids: CAWSVLAGGPDTQYF. The DNA for the CDR3 is TGTGCCTGGAGTGTACTAGCGGGGGGGCCAGATACGCAGTATTTT.

CDR3 bases: TGTGCCAGCAGCTTAGATATCCAGTCCGAGACCCAGTACTTC. Its protein is CASSLDIQSETQYF. The chain uses TRBV11-2 and TRBJ2-5, with D unresolved. The V end lost 0 bases, the J end lost 5 bases, and 10 bases lay between the germline ends. Germline V gene sequence: CDR1 SGHAT, CDR2 FQNNGV. The CDR3 is made up of 14 amino acids.

The chain joins TRBV29-1 to TRBJ1-1; D uncertain. Looked up from germline, CDR1 is SQVTM and CDR2 is ANQGSEA. The CDR3 loop spans 13 amino acids. V lost 4 bases and J lost 1, with 10 bases in between. The CDR3: CSVVRGENTEAFF. CDR3 nucleotides: TGCAGCGTTGTACGGGGAGAGAACACTGAAGCTTTCTTT.

This clonotype was recorded at least ten times. This chain uses TRBV2 with TRBJ1-4, with 10 bases that match TRBD1. The CDR3 loop spans 17 amino acids. The V gene end was trimmed by 7 bases and the J gene end by 4 bases; junction bases not matched to a gene: 12. Germline V lookup: CDR1 SNHLY, CDR2 FYNNEI. Here the CDR3 reads CASILDGTGDGNEKLFF. CDR3 in DNA: TGTGCCAGCATCCTGGATGGGACAGGGGATGGTAATGAAAAACTGTTTTTT.

The genes are TRBV9 and TRBJ2-3; no reliable D call. Trimming stripped 3 bases from V and 5 bases from J, with 7 bases between. The CDR3 covers 12 residues. Germline lookup yields CDR1 SGDLS and CDR2 YYNGEE. The CDR3 bases are TGTGCCAGCAGCGGTGAAGGAGATACGCAGTATTTT. Translated: CASSGEGDTQYF.

This clonotype turned up a few times. V and J are TRBV6-6 and TRBJ2-5; D is unresolved. Germline V gives CDR1 MNHNY, CDR2 SVGAGI (reference sequence). The germline V and J ends were trimmed by 6 bases and 7 bases, with 9 bases remaining between them. The CDR3 sequence is 11 residues long. CDR3: CASSLLGTQYF. CDR3 DNA: TGTGCCAGCAGCCTTCTCGGGACCCAGTACTTC.

This clonotype came up a few times. The V gene is TRBV5-1, the J gene TRBJ2-1; 8 bases fit TRBD1. Per germline, CDR1 SGHRS and CDR2 YFSETQ. This CDR3 spans 15 amino acids. Trimming at V came to 1 base and at J to 4 bases, leaving 4 bases not matched to a gene. The CDR3 region has the DNA TGCGCCAGCAGCTTGTGGACAGGGAAATACAATGAGCAGTTCTTC. It specifies CASSLWTGKYNEQFF. Using reference TRBV5-1 and TRBJ2-1 for the parts outside the CDR3, the full variable domain is KAGVTQTPRYLIKTRGQQVTLSCSPISGHRSVSWYQQTPGQGLQFLFEYFSETQRNKGNFPGRFSGRQFSNSRSEMNVSTLELGDSALYLCASSLWTGKYNEQFFGPGTRLTVL.